These 25 T cell receptor beta chains originate from one sample sequenced in a study of CD8+CD57+ T cells in acquired aplastic anemia (dated by TCRdb to the late 2010s). TCRdb lists the instrument as Illumina HiSeq 2000. Profiling of TCR beta VDJ combinations and CDR3 sequences used genomic DNA as the template. The raw public reads went through TCRdb reprocessing: fastp at Q25, MiXCR clone calling, in-frame beta chains kept. Rows merge per CDR3 protein into single entries with the most common DNA and genes. The sample contains 150,000 to 200,000 distinct CDR3 sequences, 46% of them found a single time. The ten biggest clones cover roughly 3% of the sample. Sequencing was carried out using sorted CD4+, CD8+, or CD8+CD57+ T cells (not recorded which) from PBMCs. The receptor set was obtained from a human donor in good health.

The V and J genes are TRBV12-3 or TRBV12-4 and TRBJ1-2, with 11 bases fitting TRBD1. CDR3 length: 12 amino acids. V trimming: 6 bases; J trimming: 8 bases; junction bases outside the gene matches: 2. The CDR3 loop is CASSGQGAGYTF. CDR3 coding DNA: TGTGCCAGCAGCGGACAGGGGGCGGGCTACACCTTC.

This clonotype has more than one count but fewer than ten. The rearrangement joins TRBV6-6 to TRBJ2-3; no clear D. The CDR3 is 11 amino acids. CDR1 and CDR2 (germline): MNHNY, SVGAGI (reference sequence). V was cut by 6 bases and J by 2 bases, with 3 bases left in between. The CDR3 is CASRNTDTQYF. CDR3 nucleotides: TGTGCCAGCAGGAACACAGATACGCAGTATTTT.

This clonotype has a count of ten or more. The chain employs TRBV6-1 and TRBJ1-5; D gene ambiguous. Trimming left V 3 bases short and J 5 bases short, with 11 bases between. This CDR3 comprises 14 residues. CDR1 MNHNS and CDR2 SASEGT come from the germline V gene. The DNA for the CDR3 is TGTGCCAGCAGTGATAACGGGCCCCATCAGCCCCAGCATTTT. It translates to CASSDNGPHQPQHF.

A word on this clonotype: A much larger clone is a single base away; this may be a read error. This chain links TRBV6-1 with TRBJ1-4; 7 bases fit TRBD1. Germline-derived CDR1 and CDR2 are MNHNS and SASEGT. The CDR3 length is 15 residues. The CDR3 coding sequence is TGTGCCAGCCGAGAGGAGACAGGGAGAGGTGAAAGACTGTTTTTT. This sequence encodes CASREETGRGERLFF.

V usage is TRBV20-1 and J usage is TRBJ2-5, with 7 bases lining up with TRBD2. V shed 1 base and J 7 bases; nucleotides not matched to a gene: 3. The CDR3 has 12 residues. CDR1 DFQATT and CDR2 SNEGSKA come from the germline V gene (reference sequence). In DNA form, the CDR3 reads TGCAGTGCTAGAGTTGGGGGGGGGACCCAGTACTTC. This codes for CSARVGGGTQYF.

The chain employs TRBV7-9 and TRBJ2-7; TRBD1 aligns across 10 bases. This CDR3 is 14 amino acids long. Germline V lookup: CDR1 SEHNR, CDR2 FQNEAQ (reference sequence). Losses at the gene ends were 5 bases for V and 6 bases for J; bases not matched to a gene: 7. This chain's CDR3 is CASSAQTGGGEQYF. DNA for the CDR3: TGTGCCAGCAGCGCGCAGACAGGGGGCGGCGAGCAGTACTTC.

This clonotype was found many times. This chain uses TRBV12-3 or TRBV12-4 with TRBJ1-1; TRBD1 matches at 7 bases. Trimming cost V 5 bases and J 3 bases; bases outside gene matches: 3. The length of the CDR3 is 13 residues. CDR3 bases: TGTGCCAGCAGTACGACAGGGTACACTGAAGCTTTCTTT. Translated, it gives CASSTTGYTEAFF.

J is TRBJ2-1 and V is TRBV29-1; no clear D. Trimming stripped 3 bases from V and 6 bases from J, with 9 bases between. Germline V gene lookup returns CDR1 SQVTM and CDR2 ANQGSEA. The CDR3 runs 12 residues. The CDR3 DNA is TGCAGCGTTGAGGGTCTGTTCAATGAGCAGTTCTTC. Translated, it gives CSVEGLFNEQFF.

On this clonotype itself: At one end, the junction sequence differs from germline, possibly due to a read error. This sequence joins TRBV6-1 and TRBJ1-1; tentatively, D is TRBD1 (5 bases). The CDR3 has 14 amino acids. CDR1 MNHNS and CDR2 SASEGT come from the germline V gene. The CDR3 DNA reads TGTGCCAGCAGTCTCTACCGGGGGAACACTGAAGCTTCCTTT. It yields the protein CASSLYRGNTEASF.

This clonotype was detected only a few times. This sequence joins TRBV24-1 and TRBJ2-3; TRBD2 might be the D (5 bases). Germline V gives CDR1 KGHDR, CDR2 SFDVKD. The CDR3 loop spans 13 amino acids. V shed 5 bases and J shed 2 bases, with 7 bases lying between them. The CDR3 DNA reads as TGTGCCACCAGTGGACTAAACACAGATACGCAGTATTTT. Residues: CATSGLNTDTQYF.

Comment on this clonotype: The conserved phenylalanine or tryptophan is not found at the CDR3 terminus, so this likely reflects a read error. The CDR3 loop reads CASTRSSGANVLTS. The CDR3 nucleotides are TGTGCCAGCACCCGTAGCAGTGGGGCCAACGTCCTGACTTCC. The chain links TRBV9 to TRBJ2-6; D is undetermined. CDR3 length: 14 residues. The V end lost 6 bases, the J end lost 3 bases, and 10 bases lay between the germline ends. Germline V gene data show CDR1 as SGDLS and CDR2 as YYNGEE.

This clonotype was observed a handful of times. In nucleotides, the CDR3 is TGTGCCAGCAGCGCTCGTAGGACAGGGGGTGACTTGGGGGGAAACACCATATATTTT. Residues: CASSARRTGGDLGGNTIYF. The chain recombines TRBV9 with TRBJ1-3, with 10 bases aligning to TRBD1. With 3 bases clipped from V and 4 bases from J, the junction kept 16 bases outside the gene matches. The CDR3 is made up of 19 amino acids. Germline V gene data show CDR1 as SGDLS and CDR2 as YYNGEE.

This clonotype showed up many times. V usage is TRBV11-1 and J usage is TRBJ2-5; D remains ambiguous. The CDR3 runs 13 residues. CDR1 is SGHAT and CDR2 is FQDESV in the germline V gene (reference sequence). V was cut by 5 bases and J by 4 bases, with 11 bases left in between. This CDR3 is CASSHGRRETQYF. CDR3 DNA sequence: TGTGCCAGCAGCCATGGACGGAGAGAGACCCAGTACTTC.

This clonotype was counted many times. V usage is TRBV24-1 and J usage is TRBJ2-3, with D possibly matching TRBD2 (6 bases). The germline V gene has CDR1 KGHDR and CDR2 SFDVKD. The CDR3 runs 13 residues. V lost 5 bases and J lost 2, with 7 bases in between. CDR3 sequence (DNA): TGTGCCACCAGTGGCGGGGCCACAGATACGCAGTATTTT. It specifies CATSGGATDTQYF.

Ten or more counts support this clonotype. J is TRBJ2-1 and V is TRBV20-1, with D possibly being TRBD2 (6 bases). The V and J ends lost 2 bases and 4 bases respectively, with 12 bases between them. Germline assignment: CDR1 DFQATT and CDR2 SNEGSKA (reference sequence). The CDR3 is 14 amino acids. DNA for the CDR3: TGCAGTGCTAGATTGCGGGACGAATACAATGAGCAGTTCTTC. It translates to CSARLRDEYNEQFF.

The V and J genes are TRBV15 and TRBJ1-1, with 11 bases identical to TRBD1. The CDR3 has 16 residues. The J segment lost 4 bases and the V segment lost 2 bases, leaving 6 bases of the junction unmatched. Germline V CDR1 and CDR2: LNHNV, YYDKDF (reference sequence). The CDR3 DNA reads TGTGCCACCAGCAGATACACCGGGACAGGGGGCACTGAAGCTTTCTTT. Its translation is CATSRYTGTGGTEAFF.

Ten or more counts support this clonotype. The chain is built from TRBV24-1 and TRBJ2-1, with 10 bases fitting TRBD1. V lost 4 bases and J lost 8; bases outside the gene matches: 7. The CDR3 loop spans 15 amino acids. Germline V gene sequence: CDR1 KGHDR, CDR2 SFDVKD. Here the CDR3 DNA reads TGTGCCACCAGTGACCCTGGACAGGGGGGCCATGAGCAGTTCTTC. Protein: CATSDPGQGGHEQFF.

The V call is TRBV2, the J call TRBJ1-6; no firm D call. There are 13 residues in the CDR3. The germline V and J ends were trimmed by 6 bases and 9 bases, with 12 bases remaining between them. From germline, CDR1 is SNHLY and CDR2 FYNNEI. The CDR3 coding sequence is TGTGCCAGCAGCGTCCAGGTCGGTTCACCCCTCCACTTT. Its protein product is CASSVQVGSPLHF.

This clonotype came up many times. The CDR3 DNA reads as TGCGCCAGCAGCCAAGGGGATGGGACTAGCGCTAGAGCAAAGGATACGCAGTATTTT. It encodes CASSQGDGTSARAKDTQYF. The rearrangement joins TRBV4-1 to TRBJ2-3; the match to TRBD2 covers 10 bases. This CDR3 is 19 amino acids long. The germline gives CDR1 MGHRA, CDR2 YSYEKL. With 1 base clipped from V and 6 bases from J, the junction kept 16 bases outside the gene matches.

In its sample, this clonotype was seen many times. V usage is TRBV2 and J usage is TRBJ2-2; 8 nucleotides line up with TRBD2. Germline CDR1 and CDR2: SNHLY and FYNNEI. The trim removed 7 bases at V and 6 bases at J, leaving 4 bases unmatched. The CDR3 runs to 13 residues. CDR3 DNA sequence: TGTGCCAGCAAACTAGCGGCTTCCGGGGAGCTGTTTTTT. Amino acids: CASKLAASGELFF.

Remarks on this clonotype: One end of the junction fails to match germline, which may point to a read error. The gene calls are TRBV7-6 and TRBJ2-7; 8 nucleotides match TRBD1. The CDR3 consists of 17 residues. In germline, CDR1 is SGHVS, CDR2 FNYEAQ. CDR3 residues: CASSSIAWTGMGTGAEF. The CDR3 DNA follows: TGTGCCAGCAGCTCAATCGCTTGGACAGGGATGGGAACGGGAGCGGAGTTC.

This rearrangement joins TRBV11-2 to TRBJ2-6; unclear D gene. V was pared by 3 bases and J by 0 bases, with 12 bases between. The CDR3 is 17 residues long. CDR1 is SGHAT, CDR2 FQNNGV, per germline. For the CDR3, the DNA is TGTGCCAGCAGCTTGATGGACGCAGGCTCTGGGGCCAACGTCCTGACTTTC. Encoded protein: CASSLMDAGSGANVLTF. Filled out from reference TRBV11-2 and TRBJ2-6, the complete variable domain reads EAGVAQSPRYKIIEKRQSVAFWCNPISGHATLYWYQQILGQGPKLLIQFQNNGVVDDSQLPKDRFSAERLKGVDSTLKIQPAKLEDSAVYLCASSLMDAGSGANVLTFGAGSRLTVL.

The chain combines TRBV19 with TRBJ1-1; TRBD1 matches 9 bases. Trimming at V came to 6 bases and at J to 6 bases, leaving 5 bases not matched to a gene. CDR1 and CDR2 from the germline V gene are LNHDA and SQIVND (reference sequence). The CDR3 contains 13 residues. CDR3 DNA sequence: TGTGCCAGTAGGGACAGGGGAACGGCTGAAGCTTTCTTT. Encoded protein: CASRDRGTAEAFF.

CDR3 DNA: TGTGCCAGTTCCACAGGGGGCTTGTACGAGCAGTACTTC. Its protein is CASSTGGLYEQYF. The chain employs TRBV7-2 and TRBJ2-7; TRBD1 matches at 9 bases. CDR3 length: 13 amino acids. Germline CDR1 is SGHTA and CDR2 is FQGNSA. The V segment lost 9 bases and the J segment 4 bases; nucleotides outside the gene matches: 7.

The chain carries TRBV5-1 and TRBJ1-6, with D unclear. The germline V gene encodes CDR1 SGHRS and CDR2 YFSETQ. V lost 0 bases to trimming and J lost 5 bases, with 9 bases between them. CDR3 length equals 15 residues. The CDR3 region has the DNA TGCGCCAGCAGCTTGGTAGATACAGATAATTCACCCCTCCACTTT. This encodes CASSLVDTDNSPLHF.